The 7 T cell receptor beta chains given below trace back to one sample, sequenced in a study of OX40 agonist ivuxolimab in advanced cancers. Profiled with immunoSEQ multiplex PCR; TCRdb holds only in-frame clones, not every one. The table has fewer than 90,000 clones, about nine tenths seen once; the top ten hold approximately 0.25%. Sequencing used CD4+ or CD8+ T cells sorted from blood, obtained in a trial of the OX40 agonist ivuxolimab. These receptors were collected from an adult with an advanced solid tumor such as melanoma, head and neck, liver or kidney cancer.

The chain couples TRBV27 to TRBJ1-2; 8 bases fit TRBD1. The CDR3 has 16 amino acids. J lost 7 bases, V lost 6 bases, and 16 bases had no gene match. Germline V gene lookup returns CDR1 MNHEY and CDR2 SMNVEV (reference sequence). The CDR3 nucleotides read TGTGCCAGCAGGTGGTCACTACAGGGGGTCGGGGGTGGCTACACCTTC. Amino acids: CASRWSLQGVGGGYTF.

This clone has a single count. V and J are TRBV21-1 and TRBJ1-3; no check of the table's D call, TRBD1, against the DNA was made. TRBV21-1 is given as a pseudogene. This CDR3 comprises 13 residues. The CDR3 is CASSKGLQGTIYF. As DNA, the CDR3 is TGTGCCAGCAGCAAAGGACTCCAGGGCACCATATATTTT.

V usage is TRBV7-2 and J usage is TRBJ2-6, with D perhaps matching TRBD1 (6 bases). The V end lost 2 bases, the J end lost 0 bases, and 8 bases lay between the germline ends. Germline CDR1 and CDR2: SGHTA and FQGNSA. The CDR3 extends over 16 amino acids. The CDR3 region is CASSLQGYSGANVLTF. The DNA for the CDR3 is TGTGCCAGCAGCTTACAGGGGTACTCTGGGGCCAACGTCCTGACTTTC.

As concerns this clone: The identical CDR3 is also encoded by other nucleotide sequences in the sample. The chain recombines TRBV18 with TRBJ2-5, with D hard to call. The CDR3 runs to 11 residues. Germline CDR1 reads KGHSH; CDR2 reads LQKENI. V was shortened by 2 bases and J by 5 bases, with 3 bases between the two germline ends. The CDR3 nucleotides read TGTGCCAGCTCACCAGCCGAGACCCAGTACTTC. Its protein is CASSPAETQYF.

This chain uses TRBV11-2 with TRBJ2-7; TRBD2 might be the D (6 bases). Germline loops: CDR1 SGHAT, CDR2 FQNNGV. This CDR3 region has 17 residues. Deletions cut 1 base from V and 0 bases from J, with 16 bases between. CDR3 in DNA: TGTGCCAGCAGCTTAGTGGAGGGACTCCGAGTCTCCTACGAGCAGTACTTC. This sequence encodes CASSLVEGLRVSYEQYF.

The CDR3 sequence is CASSLGDRGNTEAFF. CDR3 coding DNA: TGTGCCAGCAGTTTGGGCGACAGGGGGAACACTGAAGCTTTCTTT. This chain links TRBV28 with TRBJ1-1, with TRBD1 identical over 8 bases. Germline assignment: CDR1 MDHEN and CDR2 SYDVKM. The CDR3 has 15 residues. With V trimmed by 3 bases and J by 1 base, 4 bases remained unmatched.

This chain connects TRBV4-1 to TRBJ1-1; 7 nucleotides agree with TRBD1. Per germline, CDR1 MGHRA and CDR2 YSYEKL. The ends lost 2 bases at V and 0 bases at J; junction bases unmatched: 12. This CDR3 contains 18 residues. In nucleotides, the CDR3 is TGCGCCAGCAGCCAATTCCGGCAGGGGGGCACGGTGAACACTGAAGCTTTCTTT. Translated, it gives CASSQFRQGGTVNTEAFF.